Presented here are 32 T cell receptor beta chains from one specimen sequenced in a study of blood T cell repertoires in COVID-19. Produced via immunoSEQ multiplex PCR; TCRdb's table is partial and in-frame only. The repertoire includes 120,000 to 150,000 clones, roughly 90% of them detected once, and 1.2% sits in the top ten. Sequencing input: PBMCs or T cells enriched from blood (not recorded which). These receptors were obtained from a woman aged 30 to 39 with acute COVID-19.

The chain carries TRBV9 and TRBJ1-4; no firm D call. The CDR3 loop spans 15 amino acids. Germline CDR1 is SGDLS and CDR2 is YYNGEE. V gave up 3 bases and J gave up 4 bases, with 13 bases separating them. This chain's CDR3 is CASSGTGGDNEKLFF. CDR3 coding DNA: TGTGCCAGCAGCGGGACGGGCGGGGATAATGAAAAACTGTTTTTT. The whole variable domain, filled in from reference TRBV9 and TRBJ1-4, reads DSGVTQTPKHLITATGQRVTLRCSPRSGDLSVYWYQQSLDQGLQFLIQYYNGEERAKGNILERFSAQQFPDLHSELNLSSLELGDSALYFCASSGTGGDNEKLFFGSGTQLSVL.

This chain links TRBV19 with TRBJ2-3, with a tentative D call TRBD1 (6 bases). CDR3 size: 13 residues. Germline-derived CDR1 and CDR2 are LNHDA and SQIVND (reference sequence). Between the trimmed V and J ends, which lost 4 bases and 6 bases, there was a span of 11 bases. The CDR3 DNA follows: TGTGCCAGTAGTAACAGGGTGGAGGATACGCAGTATTTT. Translated, it gives CASSNRVEDTQYF.

The V call is TRBV2, the J call TRBJ1-2; perhaps TRBD1 as D (5 bases). CDR1 is SNHLY, CDR2 FYNNEI, per germline. Between the trimmed V and J ends, which lost 8 bases and 10 bases, there was a span of 14 bases. The CDR3 length is 11 residues. CDR3 bases: TGTGCCAGCCCTGGCGGGGGATCCTACACCTTC. Translation gives CASPGGGSYTF. Using reference TRBV2 and TRBJ1-2 for the parts outside the CDR3, the full variable domain is EPEVTQTPSHQVTQMGQEVILRCVPISNHLYFYWYRQILGQKVEFLVSFYNNEISEKSEIFDDQFSVERPDGSNFTLKIRSTKLEDSAMYFCASPGGGSYTFGSGTRLTVV.

This chain uses TRBV20-1 with TRBJ1-1, with D unclear. CDR1 is DFQATT, CDR2 SNEGSKA, per germline (reference sequence). The CDR3 sequence is 11 residues long. The V and J ends lost 7 bases and 1 base respectively, with 7 bases between them. In DNA, the CDR3 is TGCAGTGTCCCAGGGAACACTGAAGCTTTCTTT. Residues: CSVPGNTEAFF.

The chain joins TRBV4-3 to TRBJ2-7; 8 positions match TRBD2. Germline lookup yields CDR1 LGHNA and CDR2 YSLEER. The CDR3 spans 16 residues. The V segment lost 3 bases and the J segment 6 bases; nucleotides outside the gene matches: 13. As DNA, the CDR3 is TGCGCCAGCAGCCACCGGGGATGGCGGGAGGTCTTCGAGCAGTACTTC. It translates to CASSHRGWREVFEQYF.

The chain links TRBV28 to TRBJ1-2, with D tentatively TRBD1 (5 bases). V lost 3 bases to trimming and J lost 2 bases, with 13 bases between them. This CDR3 is 15 amino acids long. Germline V gives CDR1 MDHEN, CDR2 SYDVKM. Here the CDR3 reads CASSFPPRGNYGYTF. The CDR3 bases are TGTGCCAGCAGTTTCCCCCCGCGGGGGAACTATGGCTACACCTTC.

This sequence joins TRBV28 and TRBJ2-7, with D hard to call. There are 11 residues in the CDR3. Trimming stripped 8 bases from V and 5 bases from J, with 10 bases between. Germline assignment: CDR1 MDHEN and CDR2 SYDVKM. The CDR3 DNA is TGTGCCAGCCTCAGCCGGGACGAGCAGTACTTC. Protein: CASLSRDEQYF.

The DNA for the CDR3 is TGTGCCAGCAGCCCAGTGATGAACACTGAAGCTTTCTTT. Translating gives CASSPVMNTEAFF. The V call is TRBV7-2, the J call TRBJ1-1; D ambiguous. Between the trimmed V and J ends, which lost 5 bases and 0 bases, there was a span of 7 bases. The CDR3 loop spans 13 amino acids. In germline, CDR1 is SGHTA, CDR2 FQGNSA.

The rearrangement joins TRBV9 to TRBJ1-2; tentative D call: TRBD1 (5 bases). V gave up 3 bases and J gave up 3 bases, with 12 bases separating them. Germline-derived CDR1 and CDR2 are SGDLS and YYNGEE. This CDR3 has 14 amino acids. Written as DNA, the CDR3 is TGTGCCAGCAGCGGCACAGGTCCCGACTATGGCTACACCTTC. Translated, it gives CASSGTGPDYGYTF. The variable domain in full, completed from reference TRBV9 and TRBJ1-2, reads DSGVTQTPKHLITATGQRVTLRCSPRSGDLSVYWYQQSLDQGLQFLIQYYNGEERAKGNILERFSAQQFPDLHSELNLSSLELGDSALYFCASSGTGPDYGYTFGSGTRLTVV.

The chain has TRBV18 and TRBJ1-1; 7 nucleotides align to TRBD1. V trimming: 1 base; J trimming: 3 bases; junction bases outside the gene matches: 5. CDR3 length: 15 residues. CDR1 KGHSH and CDR2 LQKENI come from the germline V gene. CDR3 DNA: TGTGCCAGCTCACCACAAGGACAGGCCGACACTGAAGCTTTCTTT. Residues: CASSPQGQADTEAFF.

This clone was observed a few times. This chain links TRBV28 with TRBJ1-4; maybe TRBD1 (5 bases). V was cut by 6 bases and J by 0 bases, with 17 bases left in between. Germline loops: CDR1 MDHEN, CDR2 SYDVKM. CDR3 length: 17 residues. CDR3: CASRETASDATNEKLFF. CDR3 DNA: TGTGCCAGCAGAGAGACAGCCAGCGATGCAACTAATGAAAAACTGTTTTTT.

The chain employs TRBV3-1 (or the pseudogene TRBV3-2) and TRBJ2-3, with 9 bases lining up with TRBD2. With 4 bases clipped from V and 4 bases from J, the junction kept 9 bases outside the gene matches. Looked up from germline, CDR1 is LGHDT and CDR2 is YNNKEL (reference sequence). The CDR3 spans 16 residues. DNA of the CDR3: TGTGCCAGCAGCCGGAATATAGCGGGAGTGGCAGATACGCAGTATTTT. It encodes CASSRNIAGVADTQYF.

The V call is TRBV7-3, the J call TRBJ2-1; 10 positions match TRBD2. This CDR3 has 15 amino acids. V was pared by 4 bases and J by 5 bases, with 5 bases of the junction left unmatched. Germline CDR1 and CDR2: SGHTA and FQGTGA. The CDR3 loop is CASSSGTSENNEQFF. The CDR3 DNA is TGTGCCAGCAGCTCCGGGACTAGCGAGAACAATGAGCAGTTCTTC.

CDR3 amino acids: CAWSAGLAGVSSTDTQYF. The CDR3 nucleotides are TGTGCCTGGAGTGCGGGGTTAGCGGGGGTTTCTAGCACAGATACGCAGTATTTT. This rearrangement joins TRBV30 to TRBJ2-3; 9 bases map to TRBD2. There are 18 residues in the CDR3. Losses at the gene ends were 1 base for V and 0 bases for J; bases not matched to a gene: 11. The germline gives CDR1 GTSNPN, CDR2 SVGIG (reference sequence).

The V and J genes are TRBV5-6 and TRBJ1-1; 9 positions agree with TRBD1. The trim removed 6 bases at V and 4 bases at J, leaving 4 bases unmatched. Germline CDR1 SGHDT, CDR2 YYEEEE. The CDR3 has 13 residues. The CDR3 spells CASTGQGFTEAFF. DNA of the CDR3: TGTGCCAGCACGGGACAGGGTTTCACTGAAGCTTTCTTT.

The chain combines TRBV5-1 with TRBJ2-3, with TRBD1 as a possible D gene (6 bases). The CDR3 covers 15 residues. CDR1 is SGHRS, CDR2 YFSETQ, per germline. With 3 bases removed from V and 2 bases from J, the gap between germline ends came to 13 bases. For the CDR3, the DNA is TGCGCCAGCAGCTGGGTGGACAGAGACACAGATACGCAGTATTTT. It codes for CASSWVDRDTDTQYF.

V and J are TRBV3-1 (or the pseudogene TRBV3-2) and TRBJ1-5; D is undetermined. The CDR3 is 14 residues long. Trimming removed 1 base at V and 6 bases at J, with 10 bases between. The germline V gene encodes CDR1 LGHDT and CDR2 YNNKEL (reference sequence). The CDR3 bases are TGTGCCAGCAGCCAAGCTCATGGAGTTCAGCCCCAGCATTTT. It codes for CASSQAHGVQPQHF.

The chain links TRBV5-1 to TRBJ2-1; 13 nucleotides match TRBD2. CDR3 length: 16 residues. The germline CDR1 and CDR2 sequences are SGHRS and YFSETQ. The trim removed 4 bases at V and 7 bases at J, leaving 8 bases unmatched. The CDR3 region is CASSPGTSGALNEQFF. The CDR3 DNA sequence: TGCGCCAGCAGCCCAGGGACTAGCGGGGCCCTGAATGAGCAGTTCTTC.

J is TRBJ1-4 and V is TRBV19; D is ambiguous. Germline lookup yields CDR1 LNHDA and CDR2 SQIVND (reference sequence). Deletions cut 3 bases from V and 6 bases from J, with 8 bases between. The CDR3 runs 13 residues. The CDR3 sequence: CASSIVGDEKLFF. CDR3 in DNA: TGTGCCAGTAGTATTGTCGGGGATGAAAAACTGTTTTTT.

The chain couples TRBV2 to TRBJ1-2; a weak D match, TRBD1 (6 bases). V gave up 6 bases and J gave up 3 bases, with 14 bases separating them. Germline lookup yields CDR1 SNHLY and CDR2 FYNNEI. This CDR3 contains 14 residues. CDR3 sequence reads: CASSEEQGYYGYTF. The CDR3 nucleotides read TGTGCCAGCAGCGAGGAACAGGGATACTATGGCTACACCTTC.

The chain combines TRBV24-1 with TRBJ2-1; D possibly corresponds to TRBD1 (6 bases). The germline V gene encodes CDR1 KGHDR and CDR2 SFDVKD. There are 15 residues in the CDR3. Trimming took off 2 bases at V and 2 bases at J, with 9 bases between the two ends. Here the CDR3 DNA reads TGTGCCACCAGTGATTCCGACAGGACCTACAATGAGCAGTTCTTC. This translates into CATSDSDRTYNEQFF.

This clone has a single count. The chain couples TRBV6-4 to TRBJ1-2, with TRBD1 matching 7 bases. CDR1 MRHNA and CDR2 SNTAGT come from the germline V gene. This CDR3 has 13 residues. V shed 3 bases and J 4 bases; nucleotides not matched to a gene: 2. CDR3 loop: CASSERGLYGYTF. The CDR3 nucleotides are TGTGCCAGCAGTGAGAGGGGGCTCTATGGCTACACCTTC.

The genes are TRBV19 and TRBJ2-1; 7 positions match TRBD2. The CDR3 has 15 residues. Germline assignment: CDR1 LNHDA and CDR2 SQIVND (reference sequence). The V gene end was trimmed by 3 bases and the J gene end by 5 bases; junction bases not matched to a gene: 7. The CDR3 region is CASSIFPAGDNEQFF. Written as DNA, the CDR3 is TGTGCCAGTAGTATTTTCCCCGCGGGGGACAATGAGCAGTTCTTC. Full variable domain (remainder filled in from reference TRBV19 and TRBJ2-1): DGGITQSPKYLFRKEGQNVTLSCEQNLNHDAMYWYRQDPGQGLRLIYYSQIVNDFQKGDIAEGYSVSREKKESFPLTVTSAQKNPTAFYLCASSIFPAGDNEQFFGPGTRLTVL.

This clone is labeled as medium-sized. This chain uses TRBV19 with TRBJ1-6; D not certain. CDR1 LNHDA and CDR2 SQIVND come from the germline V gene (reference sequence). This CDR3 has 13 residues. V shed 10 bases and J shed 7 bases, with 14 bases lying between them. CDR3 in amino acids: CATRQASNSPLHF. In DNA, the CDR3 is TGTGCCACTCGGCAGGCCTCAAATTCACCCCTCCACTTT.

The chain recombines TRBV5-8 with TRBJ2-3; 9 positions match TRBD2. Germline CDR1 is SGHTS and CDR2 is YDEGEE. Trimming removed 4 bases from V and 7 bases from J; junction bases left unmatched: 10. CDR3 length: 15 residues. CDR3 bases: TGTGCCAGCAGCCGGATGCCTAGCGGGACTCATACGCAGTATTTT. Residues: CASSRMPSGTHTQYF.

The chain has TRBV7-3 and TRBJ1-4; D call uncertain. The CDR3 extends over 15 amino acids. Germline values: CDR1 SGHTA, CDR2 FQGTGA. V shed 4 bases and J shed 5 bases, with 14 bases lying between them. CDR3 sequence: CASSCLNGLNEKLFF. The CDR3 nucleotides read TGTGCCAGCAGCTGTTTGAACGGACTGAATGAAAAACTGTTTTTT.

The chain employs TRBV5-6 and TRBJ1-3; D uncertain. The CDR3 loop spans 15 amino acids. Germline CDR1 reads SGHDT; CDR2 reads YYEEEE. V dropped 0 bases and J dropped 1 base, with 8 bases sitting between them. The CDR3 bases are TGTGCCAGCAGCTTGGGTTCGGGATCTGGAAACACCATATATTTT. Its translation is CASSLGSGSGNTIYF. The full variable domain, with the rest looked up from reference TRBV5-6 and TRBJ1-3, is DAGVTQSPTHLIKTRGQQVTLRCSPKSGHDTVSWYQQALGQGPQFIFQYYEEEERQRGNFPDRFSGHQFPNYSSELNVNALLLGDSALYLCASSLGSGSGNTIYFGEGSWLTVV.

The V and J genes are TRBV27 and TRBJ2-7; 9 bases are a match to TRBD1. The CDR3 has 14 residues. V lost 5 bases, J lost 5 bases, and 7 bases stayed unmatched. The germline CDR1 and CDR2 sequences are MNHEY and SMNVEV (reference sequence). The CDR3 sequence: CASSTWGQGHEQYF. CDR3 in DNA: TGTGCCAGCAGTACCTGGGGACAGGGCCACGAGCAGTACTTC.

This chain joins TRBV15 and TRBJ1-6; unclear D gene. The germline V and J ends were trimmed by 1 base and 0 bases, with 10 bases remaining between them. The CDR3 runs 17 residues. Germline CDR1 reads LNHNV; CDR2 reads YYDKDF (reference sequence). CDR3 region: CATSRVWSSSYNSPLHF. DNA for the CDR3: TGTGCCACCAGCAGAGTATGGTCGAGCTCCTATAATTCACCCCTCCACTTT.

V and J are TRBV29-1 and TRBJ1-4; 9 positions agree with TRBD1. The germline gives CDR1 SQVTM, CDR2 ANQGSEA. The CDR3 runs to 14 residues. With V trimmed by 6 bases and J by 7 bases, 9 bases remained unmatched. DNA for the CDR3: TGCAGCGTAATGGACAGGGGAGGAGGTGAAAAACTGTTTTTT. This gives the protein CSVMDRGGGEKLFF.

The CDR3 reads CAISESGQVLNTEAFF. The CDR3 nucleotides are TGTGCCATCAGTGAGTCGGGACAGGTCCTGAACACTGAAGCTTTCTTT. This chain links TRBV10-3 with TRBJ1-1, with TRBD1 identical over 8 bases. The CDR3 length is 16 residues. CDR1 is ENHRY and CDR2 is SYGVKD in the germline V gene. The V gene end was trimmed by 0 bases and the J gene end by 0 bases; junction bases not matched to a gene: 3.

The V call is TRBV28, the J call TRBJ2-7; 7 nucleotides agree with TRBD1. The CDR3 length is 15 residues. Germline CDR1 reads MDHEN; CDR2 reads SYDVKM. The junction had 8 bases not matched to a gene; V was cut back by 3 bases and J by 3 bases. The CDR3 is CASSFYDRELYEQYF. CDR3 bases: TGTGCCAGCAGTTTTTATGACAGGGAACTCTACGAGCAGTACTTC.